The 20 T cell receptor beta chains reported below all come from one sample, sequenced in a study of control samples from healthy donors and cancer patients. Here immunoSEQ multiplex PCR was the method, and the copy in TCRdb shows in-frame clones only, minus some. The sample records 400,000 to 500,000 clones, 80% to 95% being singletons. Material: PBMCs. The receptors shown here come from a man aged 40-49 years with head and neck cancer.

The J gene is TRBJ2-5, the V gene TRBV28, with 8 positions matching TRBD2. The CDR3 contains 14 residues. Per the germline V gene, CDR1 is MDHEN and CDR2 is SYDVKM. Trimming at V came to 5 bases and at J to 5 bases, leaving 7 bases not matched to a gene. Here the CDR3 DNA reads TGTGCCAGCAGTGGGGGACTAGTTCCCGAGACCCAGTACTTC. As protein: CASSGGLVPETQYF.

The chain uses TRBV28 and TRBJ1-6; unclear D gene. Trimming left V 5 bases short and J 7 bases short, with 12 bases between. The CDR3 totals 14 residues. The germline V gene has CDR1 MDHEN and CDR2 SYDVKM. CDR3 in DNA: TGTGCCAGCAGTGCATCCCCGATCAATTCACCCCTCCACTTT. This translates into CASSASPINSPLHF.

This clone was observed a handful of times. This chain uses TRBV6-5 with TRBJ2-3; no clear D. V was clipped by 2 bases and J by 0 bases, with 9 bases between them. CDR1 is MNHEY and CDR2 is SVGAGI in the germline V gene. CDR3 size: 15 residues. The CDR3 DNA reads TGTGCCAGCAGTTACAAAGGCGCTAGCACAGATACGCAGTATTTT. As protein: CASSYKGASTDTQYF.

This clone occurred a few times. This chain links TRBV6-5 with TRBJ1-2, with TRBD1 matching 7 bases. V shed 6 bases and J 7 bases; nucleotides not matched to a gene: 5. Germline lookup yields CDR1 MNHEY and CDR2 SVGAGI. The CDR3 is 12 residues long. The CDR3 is CASRDPGGGYTF. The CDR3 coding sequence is TGTGCCAGCAGGGATCCAGGGGGTGGCTACACCTTC.

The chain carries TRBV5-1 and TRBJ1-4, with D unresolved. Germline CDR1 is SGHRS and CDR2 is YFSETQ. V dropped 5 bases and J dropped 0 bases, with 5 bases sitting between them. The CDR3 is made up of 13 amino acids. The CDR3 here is CASRRTTNEKLFF. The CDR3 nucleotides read TGCGCCAGCAGAAGAACAACTAATGAAAAACTGTTTTTT.

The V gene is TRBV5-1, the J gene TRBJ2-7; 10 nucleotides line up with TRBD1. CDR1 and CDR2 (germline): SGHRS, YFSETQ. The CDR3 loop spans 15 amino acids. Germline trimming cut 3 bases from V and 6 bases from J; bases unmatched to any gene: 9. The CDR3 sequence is CASSWGTGDLSEQYF. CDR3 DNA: TGCGCCAGCAGCTGGGGGACAGGGGATTTAAGCGAGCAGTACTTC.

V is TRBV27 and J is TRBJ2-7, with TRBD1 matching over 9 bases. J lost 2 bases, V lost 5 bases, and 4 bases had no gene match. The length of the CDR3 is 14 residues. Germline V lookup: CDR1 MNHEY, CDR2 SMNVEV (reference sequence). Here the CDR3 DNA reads TGTGCCAGCAGTACACAGGGGGCAACCTACGAGCAGTACTTC. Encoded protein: CASSTQGATYEQYF.

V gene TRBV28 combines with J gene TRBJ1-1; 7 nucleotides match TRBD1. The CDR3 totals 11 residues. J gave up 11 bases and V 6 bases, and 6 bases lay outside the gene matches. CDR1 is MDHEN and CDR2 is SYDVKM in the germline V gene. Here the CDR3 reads CASRIDRAAFF. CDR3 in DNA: TGTGCCAGCAGGATCGACAGGGCGGCTTTCTTT.

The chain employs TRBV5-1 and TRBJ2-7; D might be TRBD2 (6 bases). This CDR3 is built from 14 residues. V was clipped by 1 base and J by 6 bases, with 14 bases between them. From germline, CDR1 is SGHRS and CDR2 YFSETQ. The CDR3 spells CASSLSASVGEQYF. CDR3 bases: TGCGCCAGCAGCTTGTCGGCTAGCGTTGGCGAGCAGTACTTC.

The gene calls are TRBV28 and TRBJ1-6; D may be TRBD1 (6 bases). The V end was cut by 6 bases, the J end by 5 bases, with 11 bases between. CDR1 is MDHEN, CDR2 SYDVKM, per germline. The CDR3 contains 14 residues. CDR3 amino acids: CASSQRGDNSPLHF. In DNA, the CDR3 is TGTGCCAGCAGCCAGAGGGGGGATAATTCACCCCTCCACTTT.

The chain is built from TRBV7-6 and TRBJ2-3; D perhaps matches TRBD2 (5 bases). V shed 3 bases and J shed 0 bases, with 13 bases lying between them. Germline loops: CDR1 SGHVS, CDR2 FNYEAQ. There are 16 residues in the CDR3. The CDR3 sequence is CASSFQPGISTDTQYF. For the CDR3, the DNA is TGTGCCAGCAGCTTCCAGCCGGGGATTAGCACAGATACGCAGTATTTT.

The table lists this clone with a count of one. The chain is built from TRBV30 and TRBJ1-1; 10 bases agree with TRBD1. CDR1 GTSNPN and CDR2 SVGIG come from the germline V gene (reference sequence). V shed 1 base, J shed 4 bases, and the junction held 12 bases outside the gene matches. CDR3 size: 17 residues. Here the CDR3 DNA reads TGTGCCTGGAGTGAGCGGGACAGGGGATTTAGGGGCACTGAAGCTTTCTTT. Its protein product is CAWSERDRGFRGTEAFF. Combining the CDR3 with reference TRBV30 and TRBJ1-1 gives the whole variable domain SQTIHQWPATLVQPVGSPLSLECTVEGTSNPNLYWYRQAAGRGLQLLFYSVGIGQISSEVPQNLSASRPQDRQFILSSKKLLLSDSGFYLCAWSERDRGFRGTEAFFGQGTRLTVV.

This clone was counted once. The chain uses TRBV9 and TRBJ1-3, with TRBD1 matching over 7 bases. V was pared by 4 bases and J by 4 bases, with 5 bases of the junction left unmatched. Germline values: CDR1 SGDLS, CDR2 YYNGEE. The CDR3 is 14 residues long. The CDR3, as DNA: TGTGCCAGCAGCCCGCAGGGGGGCGGAAACACCATATATTTT. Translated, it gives CASSPQGGGNTIYF.

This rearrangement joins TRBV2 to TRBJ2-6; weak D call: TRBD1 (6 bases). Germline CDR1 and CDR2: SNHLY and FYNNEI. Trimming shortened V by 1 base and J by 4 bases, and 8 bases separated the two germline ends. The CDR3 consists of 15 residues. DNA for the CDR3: TGTGCCAGCAGTGAAGGTCAGGGGGGGGCCAACGTCCTGACTTTC. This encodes CASSEGQGGANVLTF.

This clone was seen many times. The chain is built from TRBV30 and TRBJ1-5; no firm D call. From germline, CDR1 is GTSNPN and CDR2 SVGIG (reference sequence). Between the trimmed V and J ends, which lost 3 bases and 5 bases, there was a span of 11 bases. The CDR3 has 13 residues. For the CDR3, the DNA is TGTGCCTGGAGGGCCGAGGAGTATCAGCCCCAGCATTTT. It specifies CAWRAEEYQPQHF.

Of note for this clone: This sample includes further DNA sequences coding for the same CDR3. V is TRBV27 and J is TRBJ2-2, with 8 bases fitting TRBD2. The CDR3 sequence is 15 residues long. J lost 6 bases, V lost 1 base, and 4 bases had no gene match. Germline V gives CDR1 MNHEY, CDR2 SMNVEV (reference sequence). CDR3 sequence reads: CASSLYGRAAGELFF. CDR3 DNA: TGTGCCAGCAGTTTATACGGGAGGGCGGCCGGGGAGCTGTTTTTT.

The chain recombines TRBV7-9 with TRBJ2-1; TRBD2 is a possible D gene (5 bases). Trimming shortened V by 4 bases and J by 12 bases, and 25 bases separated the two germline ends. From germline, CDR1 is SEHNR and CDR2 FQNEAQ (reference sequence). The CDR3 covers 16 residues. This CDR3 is CASSSGGLSAILGQFF. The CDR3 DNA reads TGTGCCAGCAGCTCAGGCGGACTCTCGGCCATACTCGGGCAGTTCTTC.

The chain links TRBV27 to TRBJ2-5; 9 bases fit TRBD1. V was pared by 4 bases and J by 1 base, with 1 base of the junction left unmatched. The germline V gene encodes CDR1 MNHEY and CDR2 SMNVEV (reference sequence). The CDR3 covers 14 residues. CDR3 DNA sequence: TGTGCCAGCAGTTCGGACAGGGGCCAAGAGACCCAGTACTTC. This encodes CASSSDRGQETQYF.

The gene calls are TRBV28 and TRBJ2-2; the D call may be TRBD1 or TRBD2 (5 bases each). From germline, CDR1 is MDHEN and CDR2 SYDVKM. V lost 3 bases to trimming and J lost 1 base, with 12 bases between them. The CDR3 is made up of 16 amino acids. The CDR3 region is CASSFPRDENTGELFF. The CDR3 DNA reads TGTGCCAGCAGTTTCCCCAGGGACGAGAACACCGGGGAGCTGTTTTTT.

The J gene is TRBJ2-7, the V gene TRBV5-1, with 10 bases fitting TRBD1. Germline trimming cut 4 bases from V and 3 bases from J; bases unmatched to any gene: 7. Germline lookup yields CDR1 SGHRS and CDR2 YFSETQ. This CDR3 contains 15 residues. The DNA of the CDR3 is TGCGCCAGCAGCCTACGACAGGGGGCGTTCTACGAGCAGTACTTC. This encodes CASSLRQGAFYEQYF.